This T cell receptor (beta chain) was observed in a study of T cell repertoires in cytomegalovirus infection. As for the study in general: Public TCR beta signature analysis indicated the presence of both CMV infection and matching HLA type.

This CDR3 comprises 14 residues. The germline gives CDR1 SGHDT, CDR2 YYEEEE. V lost 2 bases to trimming and J lost 4 bases, with 11 bases between them. TCRdb called the reads again in MiXCR, with one record for every CDR3 protein. The sample includes around 550,000 distinct CDR3 sequences, around 27% seen only once; the top ten take approximately 13%. Study-wide points: There were HLA-C-restricted CMV-specific TCR beta clonotypes dominating the ex vivo response. Adding up the frequency of public TCR beta families identified people who carried CMV plus the relevant HLA.

Comments on this clonotype: What it recognizes is unknown.

The sequence was collected from a human donor in good health (CMV status not recorded). Some clones in this sample may be carry-over from other donors' samples. Sequencing was performed on PBMCs. J is TRBJ2-3 and V is TRBV5-6; tentatively, D is TRBD2 (6 bases). CDR3 sequence (DNA): TGTGCCAGCAGCTTCGGAGGGCGGCCAGATACGCAGTATTTT. This translates into CASSFGGRPDTQYF.